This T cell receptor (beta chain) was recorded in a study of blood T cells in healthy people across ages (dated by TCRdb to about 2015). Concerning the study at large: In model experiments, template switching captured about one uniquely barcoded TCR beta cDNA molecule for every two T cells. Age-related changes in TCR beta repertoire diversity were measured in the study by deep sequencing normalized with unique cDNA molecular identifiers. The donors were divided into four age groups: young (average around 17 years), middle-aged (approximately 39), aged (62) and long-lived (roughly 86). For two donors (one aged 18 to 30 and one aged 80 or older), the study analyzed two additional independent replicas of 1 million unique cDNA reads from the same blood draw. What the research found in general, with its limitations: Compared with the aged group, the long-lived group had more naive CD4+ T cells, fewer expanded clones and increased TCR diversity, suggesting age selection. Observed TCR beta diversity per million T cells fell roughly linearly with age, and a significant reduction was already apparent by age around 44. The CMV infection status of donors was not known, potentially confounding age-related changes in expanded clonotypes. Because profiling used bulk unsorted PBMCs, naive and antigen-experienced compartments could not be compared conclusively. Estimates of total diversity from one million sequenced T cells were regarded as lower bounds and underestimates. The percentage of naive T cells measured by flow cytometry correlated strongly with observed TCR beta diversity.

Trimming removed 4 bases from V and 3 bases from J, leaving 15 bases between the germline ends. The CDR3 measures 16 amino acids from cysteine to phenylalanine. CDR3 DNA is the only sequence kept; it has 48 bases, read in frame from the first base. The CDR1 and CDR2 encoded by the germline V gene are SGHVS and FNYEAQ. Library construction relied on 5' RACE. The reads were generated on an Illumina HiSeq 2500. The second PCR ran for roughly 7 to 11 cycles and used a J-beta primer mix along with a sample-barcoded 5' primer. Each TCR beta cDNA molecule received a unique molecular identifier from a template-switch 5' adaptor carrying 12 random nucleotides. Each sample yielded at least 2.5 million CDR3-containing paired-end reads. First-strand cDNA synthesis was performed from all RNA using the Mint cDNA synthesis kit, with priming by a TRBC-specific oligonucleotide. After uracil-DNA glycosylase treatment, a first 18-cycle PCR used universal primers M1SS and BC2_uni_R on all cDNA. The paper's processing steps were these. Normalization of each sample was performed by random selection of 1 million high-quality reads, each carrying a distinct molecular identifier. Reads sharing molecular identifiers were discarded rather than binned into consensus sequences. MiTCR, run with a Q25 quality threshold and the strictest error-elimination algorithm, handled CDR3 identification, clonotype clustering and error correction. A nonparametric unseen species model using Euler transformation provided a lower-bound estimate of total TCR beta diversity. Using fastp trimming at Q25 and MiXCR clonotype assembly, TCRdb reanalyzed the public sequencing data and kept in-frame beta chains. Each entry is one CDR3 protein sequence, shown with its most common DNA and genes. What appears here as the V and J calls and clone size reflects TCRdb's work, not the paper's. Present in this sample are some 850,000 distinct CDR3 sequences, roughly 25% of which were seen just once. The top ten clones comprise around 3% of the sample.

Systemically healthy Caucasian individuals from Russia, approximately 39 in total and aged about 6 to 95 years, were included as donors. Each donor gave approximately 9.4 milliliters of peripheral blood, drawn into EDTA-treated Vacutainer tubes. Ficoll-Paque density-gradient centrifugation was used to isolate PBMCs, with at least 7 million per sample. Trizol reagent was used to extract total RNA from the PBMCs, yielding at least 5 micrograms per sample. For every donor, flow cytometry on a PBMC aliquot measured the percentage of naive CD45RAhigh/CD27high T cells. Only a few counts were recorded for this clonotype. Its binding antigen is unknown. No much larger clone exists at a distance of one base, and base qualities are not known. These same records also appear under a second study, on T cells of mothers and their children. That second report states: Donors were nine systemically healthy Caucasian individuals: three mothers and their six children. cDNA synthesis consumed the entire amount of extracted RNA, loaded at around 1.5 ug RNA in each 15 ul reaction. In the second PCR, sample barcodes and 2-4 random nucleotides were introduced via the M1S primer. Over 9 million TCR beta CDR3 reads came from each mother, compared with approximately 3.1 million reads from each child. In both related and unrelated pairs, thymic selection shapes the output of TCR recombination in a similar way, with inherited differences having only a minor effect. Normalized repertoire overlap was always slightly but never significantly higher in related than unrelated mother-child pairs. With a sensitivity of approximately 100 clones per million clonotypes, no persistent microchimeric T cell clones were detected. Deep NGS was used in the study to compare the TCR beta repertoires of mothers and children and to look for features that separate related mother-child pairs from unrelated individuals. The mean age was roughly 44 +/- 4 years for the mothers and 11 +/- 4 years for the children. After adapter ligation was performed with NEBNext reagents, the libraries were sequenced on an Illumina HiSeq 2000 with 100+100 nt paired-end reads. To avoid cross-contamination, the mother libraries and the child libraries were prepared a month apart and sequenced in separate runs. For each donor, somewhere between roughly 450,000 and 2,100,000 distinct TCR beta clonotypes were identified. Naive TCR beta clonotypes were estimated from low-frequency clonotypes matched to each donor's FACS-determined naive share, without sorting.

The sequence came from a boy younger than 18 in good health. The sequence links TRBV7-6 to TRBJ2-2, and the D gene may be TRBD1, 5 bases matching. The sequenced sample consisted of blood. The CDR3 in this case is CASSSREVQYTGELFF. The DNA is TGTGCCAGCAGCTCCAGGGAAGTGCAGTACACCGGGGAGCTGTTTTTT.